The rows below give T cell receptor beta chains drawn from one sample of a study of cytomegalovirus exposure and HLA in healthy donors. Some clones are missing from TCRdb's copy, which holds only in-frame ones; the method was immunoSEQ multiplex PCR. The sample has some 150,000 clones, just under 80% seen once. The sample was PBMCs. These receptors all come from a woman aged 50 to 65 in good health and CMV-seronegative. CDR3s include the opening cysteine and the closing phenylalanine or tryptophan. Fields, in order: D gene, clone size, V gene, J gene, CDR3 length, CDR3 DNA, CDR3 protein. D genes are given only for firm matches. Rows may omit the clone size; those that give it use once, few, many or a size class.

d_gene: NA
abundance: NA
v_gene: TRBV25-1
j_gene: TRBJ1-2
len: 12
CDR3nt: TGTGCCAGCAGTTTGGGGGGGTATGGCTACACCTTC
CDR3aa: CASSLGGYGYTF

d_gene: NA
abundance: few
v_gene: TRBV28
j_gene: TRBJ1-2
len: 15
CDR3nt: TGTGCCAGCAGTTTCAGAGGGAAAGAGATTTGGGGCTACACCTTC
CDR3aa: CASSFRGKEIWGYTF

d_gene: TRBD1
abundance: NA
v_gene: TRBV10-3
j_gene: TRBJ2-7
len: 15
CDR3nt: TGTGCCATCGCCCCGCGCCGGGACAGAGTCTACGAGCAGTACTTC
CDR3aa: CAIAPRRDRVYEQYF

d_gene: TRBD2
abundance: few
v_gene: TRBV6-1
j_gene: TRBJ2-7
len: 15
CDR3nt: TGTGCCAGCACCCAACTAGCGGGCGACGCCTACGAGCAGTACTTC
CDR3aa: CASTQLAGDAYEQYF

d_gene: NA
abundance: NA
v_gene: TRBV20-1
j_gene: TRBJ1-2
len: 11
CDR3nt: TGCAGCGCTACGGGACTCTATGGCTACACCTTC
CDR3aa: CSATGLYGYTF

d_gene: TRBD2
abundance: once
v_gene: TRBV5-6
j_gene: TRBJ2-3
len: 17
CDR3nt: TGTGCCAGCAGCCGCTCGACTAGCGGGGTTAGCACAGATACGCAGTATTTT
CDR3aa: CASSRSTSGVSTDTQYF

d_gene: NA
abundance: NA
v_gene: TRBV19
j_gene: TRBJ1-1
len: 15
CDR3nt: TGTGCCAGTAGTATTCCAGGGATGATGAACACTGAAGCTTTCTTT
CDR3aa: CASSIPGMMNTEAFF

d_gene: NA
abundance: NA
v_gene: TRBV7-2
j_gene: TRBJ1-2
len: 15
CDR3nt: TGTGCCAGCAGCTTAATCAGGGAATCGTTGAATGGCTACACCTTC
CDR3aa: CASSLIRESLNGYTF

d_gene: NA
abundance: NA
v_gene: TRBV4-2
j_gene: TRBJ2-2
len: 14
CDR3nt: TGTGCCAGCAGCCGTTTTAGAGGGACCGGGGAGCTGTTTTTT
CDR3aa: CASSRFRGTGELFF

d_gene: NA
abundance: NA
v_gene: TRBV6-5
j_gene: TRBJ2-3
len: 16
CDR3nt: TGTGCCAGCAGTTACGGGGGGAACCCATTCACAGAGACGCAGTATTTT
CDR3aa: CASSYGGNPFTETQYF

d_gene: NA
abundance: NA
v_gene: TRBV28
j_gene: TRBJ2-1
len: 16
CDR3nt: TGTGCCAGCAGTTTGGGTTGGCGGGGCTCGAGGGATGAGCAGTTCTTC
CDR3aa: CASSLGWRGSRDEQFF

d_gene: NA
abundance: NA
v_gene: TRBV7-9
j_gene: TRBJ2-7
len: 13
CDR3nt: TGTGCCAGCAACCCGGGGAGCTCCTACGAGCAGTACTTC
CDR3aa: CASNPGSSYEQYF

d_gene: TRBD1
abundance: NA
v_gene: TRBV5-8
j_gene: TRBJ2-5
len: 18
CDR3nt: TGTGCCAGCAGGACCCTTGACCCGGGACAGGGGGCGGCAGAGACCCAGTACTTC
CDR3aa: CASRTLDPGQGAAETQYF

d_gene: TRBD2
abundance: NA
v_gene: TRBV5-1
j_gene: TRBJ2-3
len: 18
CDR3nt: TGCGCCAGCAGCTCTGGAGGACTAGCGGGAGGGAGCACAGATACGCAGTATTTT
CDR3aa: CASSSGGLAGGSTDTQYF

d_gene: NA
abundance: NA
v_gene: TRBV18
j_gene: TRBJ1-4
len: 15
CDR3nt: TGTGCCAGCTCACCCGGGGGGAGGGCGAATGAAAAACTGTTTTTT
CDR3aa: CASSPGGRANEKLFF

d_gene: NA
abundance: NA
v_gene: TRBV2
j_gene: TRBJ2-1
len: 12
CDR3nt: TGTGCCAGCATGAAGACGGGCAATGAGCAGTTCTTC
CDR3aa: CASMKTGNEQFF

d_gene: TRBD1
abundance: NA
v_gene: TRBV30
j_gene: TRBJ2-5
len: 17
CDR3nt: TGTGCCTGGAGTGTAGAGGAGGGGGACAGGGGAAAAGAGACCCAGTACTTC
CDR3aa: CAWSVEEGDRGKETQYF

d_gene: TRBD2
abundance: NA
v_gene: TRBV9
j_gene: TRBJ2-1
len: 14
CDR3nt: TGTGCCAGCAGCCGAAGCGGGAGTTACAATGAGCAGTTCTTC
CDR3aa: CASSRSGSYNEQFF

d_gene: TRBD1
abundance: NA
v_gene: TRBV7-9
j_gene: TRBJ1-4
len: 15
CDR3nt: TGTGCCAGCAGCCTAATTCAGGGGGCGGTTGAAAAACTGTTTTTT
CDR3aa: CASSLIQGAVEKLFF

d_gene: TRBD2
abundance: NA
v_gene: TRBV7-2
j_gene: TRBJ2-7
len: 14
CDR3nt: TGTGCCAGCAGCTTAGACCCAGCGGGACGCGAGCAGTACTTC
CDR3aa: CASSLDPAGREQYF

d_gene: TRBD2
abundance: NA
v_gene: TRBV5-4
j_gene: TRBJ2-3
len: 16
CDR3nt: TGTGCCAGCAGCGGGGGGACTAGCGGCCCGAGAGATACGCAGTATTTT
CDR3aa: CASSGGTSGPRDTQYF